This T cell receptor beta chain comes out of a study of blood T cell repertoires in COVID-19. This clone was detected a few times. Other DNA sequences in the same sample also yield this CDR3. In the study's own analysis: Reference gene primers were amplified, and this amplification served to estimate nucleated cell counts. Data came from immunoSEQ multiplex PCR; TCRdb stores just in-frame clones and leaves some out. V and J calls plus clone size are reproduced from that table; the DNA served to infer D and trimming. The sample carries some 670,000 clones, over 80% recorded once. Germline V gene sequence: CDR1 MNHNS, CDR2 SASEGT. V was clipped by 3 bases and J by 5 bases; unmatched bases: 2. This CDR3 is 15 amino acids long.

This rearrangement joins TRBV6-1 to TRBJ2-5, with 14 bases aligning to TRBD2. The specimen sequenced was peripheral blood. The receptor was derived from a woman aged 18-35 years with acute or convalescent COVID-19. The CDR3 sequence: CASSETSGGAETQYF. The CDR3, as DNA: TGTGCCAGCAGTGAGACTAGCGGGGGGGCGGAGACCCAGTACTTC.